The rows below give T cell receptor beta chains drawn from one sample of a study of blood T cell repertoires in COVID-19. The assay was immunoSEQ multiplex PCR, and TCRdb's table has in-frame clones only and misses some. The sample lists approximately 150,000 clones, roughly 84% occurring once. Sequencing used peripheral blood. The receptors were gathered from a man aged 65 to 85 with active or convalescent COVID-19. Both conserved end residues are part of each CDR3. A D gene is named only where the DNA matches it firmly. Only part of the rows carry a size: once, few, many, or a class if the clone is expanded.

j_call d_call cdr3_length clone_size v_call cdr3_nt cdr3_aa
TRBJ1-5 . 14 . TRBV20-1 TGCAGTGCTAGTCTTTTCGGTCCCAATCAGCCCCAGCATTTT CSASLFGPNQPQHF
TRBJ1-1 . 13 . TRBV2 TGTGCCAGCAGTCGAATGGGAGATAGGGAAGCTTTCTTT CASSRMGDREAFF
TRBJ1-1 TRBD1 15 . TRBV18 TGTGCCAGCTCACCACCGACAGGGGTGAGGACTGAAGCTTTCTTT CASSPPTGVRTEAFF
TRBJ2-5 TRBD2 13 . TRBV29-1 TGCAGCGTTGAACTAGCGGGGGGTCTGGCCCAGTACTTC CSVELAGGLAQYF
TRBJ2-5 TRBD1 13 . TRBV7-3 TGTGCCAGCAGCTCTCAGGGGGCTGAGACCCAGTACTTC CASSSQGAETQYF
TRBJ2-2 . 16 . TRBV6-6 TGTGCCAGCAGTTACTCGAGTTCTCTGAACACCGGGGAGCTGTTTTTT CASSYSSSLNTGELFF
TRBJ1-2 . 16 . TRBV7-8 TGTGCCAGCAGCTTAGCGAGGAGGGAGGGAGGAGGAGGCTACACCTTC CASSLARREGGGGYTF
TRBJ2-7 . 14 . TRBV18 TGTGCCAGCTCAACCGGGACTTCTACCTACGAGCAGTACTTC CASSTGTSTYEQYF
TRBJ2-1 TRBD1 15 . TRBV4-1 TGCGCCAGCACCCGCCGGGACAGGGGAGGTGATGAGCAGTTCTTC CASTRRDRGGDEQFF
TRBJ2-2 TRBD1 14 . TRBV5-1 TGCGCCAGCACCTCCAACAGGGGCACCGGGGAGCTGTTTTTT CASTSNRGTGELFF
TRBJ2-7 . 13 . TRBV27 TGTGCCAGCACCTCCCCCCAGGGTAACGAGCAGTACTTC CASTSPQGNEQYF
TRBJ2-1 . 15 . TRBV6-2/TRBV6-3 TGTGCCAGCAGTTACCATCGGAGCTCCTACAATGAGCAGTTCTTC CASSYHRSSYNEQFF
TRBJ1-1 . 15 . TRBV7-2 TGTGCCAGCAGCTTAAGTTTAGGTGTCGGGACTGAAGCTTTCTTT CASSLSLGVGTEAFF
TRBJ2-2 TRBD1 17 . TRBV24-1 TGTGCCACCAGTGATCCCACAGGGGGCCGGAACACCGGGGAGCTGTTTTTT CATSDPTGGRNTGELFF
TRBJ2-1 TRBD1 18 . TRBV7-2 TGTGCCAGCAGCTTATCCCCCCCCGGGACAGGTGGTAGTAATGAGCAGTTCTTC CASSLSPPGTGGSNEQFF
TRBJ1-2 . 12 . TRBV28 TGTGCCAGCAGTTTATTAAGGGGAGGCTACACCTTC CASSLLRGGYTF
TRBJ2-7 . 14 . TRBV6-2/TRBV6-3 TGTGCCAGCAGTTACAGGGGGTTCTCCTACGAGCAGTACTTC CASSYRGFSYEQYF
TRBJ1-3 . 14 . TRBV5-6 TGTGCCAGCAGCTTGTGGGCAGGCAGAAACACCATATATTTT CASSLWAGRNTIYF
TRBJ1-2 TRBD1 14 . TRBV5-1 TGCGCCAGCAGCGCTGGACAGGGGCCCTATGGCTACACCTTC CASSAGQGPYGYTF
TRBJ2-7 . 13 few TRBV28 TGTGCCAGCAGTCTCCGTCCCCCCTACGAGCAGTACTTC CASSLRPPYEQYF
TRBJ2-2 . 16 . TRBV19 TGTGCCAGTAGTATATGGGGCAGGGGTCGGGACGGGGAGCTGTTTTTT CASSIWGRGRDGELFF
TRBJ2-3 TRBD2 16 . TRBV11-2 TGTGCCAGCAGCTTAGTATTAGCGGGAGTGGCCGATACGCAGTATTTT CASSLVLAGVADTQYF
TRBJ2-1 . 14 . TRBV19 TGTGCCAGTAGTAGGAGCGGCTCCTACAATGAGCAGTTCTTC CASSRSGSYNEQFF
TRBJ2-7 TRBD2 16 . TRBV28 TGTGCCAGCAGTCCTGGAAGAGTAGCGGGATCCTACGAGCAGTACTTC CASSPGRVAGSYEQYF
TRBJ1-1 TRBD1 14 . TRBV28 TGTGCCAGCAGTTTTGGGACAGGGGGCACTGAAGCTTTCTTT CASSFGTGGTEAFF
TRBJ1-1 . 13 . TRBV25-1 TGTGCCAGCAGAAACCAGGGGAACACTGAAGCTTTCTTT CASRNQGNTEAFF
TRBJ1-4 TRBD1 14 . TRBV6-5 TGTGCCAGCACTAGACAGGGTTTAAATGAAAAACTGTTTTTT CASTRQGLNEKLFF
TRBJ1-6 . 15 . TRBV23-1 TGCGCCAGCAGACCGGGGGGGGCCCCCCGCTCACCCCTCCACTTT CASRPGGAPRSPLHF
TRBJ1-1 TRBD1 14 . TRBV28 TGTGCCAGCAGTCCGGGACAGGGATTCACTGAAGCTTTCTTT CASSPGQGFTEAFF
TRBJ2-4 . 14 . TRBV9 TGTGCCAGCAGCGTAGGAGGGGCGGGGTACATTCAGTACTTC CASSVGGAGYIQYF
TRBJ1-2 TRBD1 16 . TRBV5-1 TGCGCCAGCAGCTTGGAACAGGGGGCCTACTCCTATGGCTACACCTTC CASSLEQGAYSYGYTF
TRBJ1-1 TRBD1 15 . TRBV6-6 TGTGCCACCAGGGACAGAGTCCCTGAGAACACTGAAGCTTTCTTT CATRDRVPENTEAFF
TRBJ1-5 . 14 . TRBV6-6 TGTGCCAGCAATCAGGGGAGGGACAATCAGCCCCAGCATTTT CASNQGRDNQPQHF
TRBJ2-2 . 15 once TRBV7-7 TGTGCCAGCAGCTTAGGCCGGGGAAACACCGGGGAGCTGTTTTTT CASSLGRGNTGELFF
TRBJ2-1 . 16 once TRBV15 TGTGCCACCAGCACCCCCCCGGGGGTGTCCTACAATGAGCAGTTCTTC CATSTPPGVSYNEQFF
TRBJ1-2 . 13 . TRBV6-5 TGTGCCAGCGCTTCCCGCGGCAACTATGGCTACACCTTC CASASRGNYGYTF
TRBJ2-1 . 16 . TRBV20-1 TGCAGTGCTAGTCATAGGGGGGGAACCTCCTACAATGAGCAGTTCTTC CSASHRGGTSYNEQFF
TRBJ2-4 . 11 . TRBV7-9 TGTGCCAGCAGCATGGGGGGCATTCAGTACTTC CASSMGGIQYF
TRBJ2-5 TRBD2 14 . TRBV2 TGTGCCAGCAGACCCACTAGCGGGCAAGAGACCCAGTACTTC CASRPTSGQETQYF
TRBJ1-5 . 15 . TRBV7-6 TGTGCCAGCAGCTTAGCCCCGGGGGGAGGTCAGCCCCAGCATTTT CASSLAPGGGQPQHF
TRBJ2-1 TRBD2 13 . TRBV3-1/TRBV3-2 TGTGCCATAGGACTAGCGGGGGTCAATGAGCAGTTCTTC CAIGLAGVNEQFF
TRBJ2-7 TRBD1 15 . TRBV10-3 TGTGCCATCATGGGGGGGACAGGGTCATCCTACGAGCAGTACTTC CAIMGGTGSSYEQYF
TRBJ1-2 . 17 . TRBV18 TGTGCCAGCTCACCCCGACAGCGACCTCAAGACCGCTATGGCTACACCTTC CASSPRQRPQDRYGYTF
TRBJ1-4 . 15 . TRBV6-2/TRBV6-3 TGTGCCAGCAGCTTCGCGAAACCCATTAATGAAAAACTGTTTTTT CASSFAKPINEKLFF
TRBJ2-7 TRBD2 15 . TRBV27 TGTGCCAGCAGTCTCTCGACTAGCGGGGGTTACGAGCAGTACTTC CASSLSTSGGYEQYF
TRBJ1-1 TRBD1 15 . TRBV5-1 TGCGCCAGCAGCCTCCCGACAGGGACGAACACTGAAGCTTTCTTT CASSLPTGTNTEAFF
TRBJ1-1 TRBD1 18 . TRBV18 TGTGCCAGCTCACCGCTTCCGGGACAGGGGGCTAAAGGCACTGAAGCTTTCTTT CASSPLPGQGAKGTEAFF
TRBJ2-7 . 15 . TRBV27 TGTGCCAGCAGTCCCCGCCTAGGGAGCTCCTACGAGCAGTACTTC CASSPRLGSSYEQYF
TRBJ2-7 . 14 . TRBV30 TGTGCCTGGAGCCCTGGGACTTCTAACTACGAGCAGTACTTC CAWSPGTSNYEQYF
TRBJ2-5 . 14 . TRBV28 TGTGCCAGCGAAGGACAGCCGGACCAAGAGACCCAGTACTTC CASEGQPDQETQYF
TRBJ1-4 TRBD1 16 . TRBV11-2 TGTGCCAGCAGCTTATCCCGACAGGGATCCAATGAAAAACTGTTTTTT CASSLSRQGSNEKLFF
TRBJ1-6 . 15 . TRBV7-2 TGTGCCAGCAGCGATGCAGGGTGGGATGATTCACCCCTCCACTTT CASSDAGWDDSPLHF
TRBJ1-4 . 15 . TRBV5-1 TGCGCCAGCAGCCCGGACACAGGCCTTAATGAAAAACTGTTTTTT CASSPDTGLNEKLFF
TRBJ2-6 . 14 . TRBV3-1/TRBV3-2 TGTGCCAGCAGCCTCAACACCGGGGCCAACGTCCTGACTTTC CASSLNTGANVLTF
TRBJ2-2 TRBD1 15 . TRBV27 TGTGCCAGCAGTCGCCGGGACAGGGAGGCCGGGGAGCTGTTTTTT CASSRRDREAGELFF
TRBJ1-1 . 13 few TRBV6-5 TGTGCCAGCAAATTAAGTAGGAACACTGAAGCTTTCTTT CASKLSRNTEAFF